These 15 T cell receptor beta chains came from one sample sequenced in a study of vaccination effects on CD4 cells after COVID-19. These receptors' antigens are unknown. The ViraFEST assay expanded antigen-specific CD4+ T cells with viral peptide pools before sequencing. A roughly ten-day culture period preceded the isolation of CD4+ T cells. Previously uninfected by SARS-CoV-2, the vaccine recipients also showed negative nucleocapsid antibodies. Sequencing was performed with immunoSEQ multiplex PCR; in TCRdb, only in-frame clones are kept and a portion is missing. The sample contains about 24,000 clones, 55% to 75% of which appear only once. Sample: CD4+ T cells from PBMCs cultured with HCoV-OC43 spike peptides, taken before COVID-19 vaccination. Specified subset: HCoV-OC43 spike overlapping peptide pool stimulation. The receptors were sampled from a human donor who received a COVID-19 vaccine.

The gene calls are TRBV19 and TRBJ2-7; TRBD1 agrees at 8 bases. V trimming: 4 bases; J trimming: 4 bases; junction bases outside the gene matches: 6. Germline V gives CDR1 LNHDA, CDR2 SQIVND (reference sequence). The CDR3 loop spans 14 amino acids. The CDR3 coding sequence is TGTGCCAGTAGTACCCGGACAGGGCGGTACGAGCAGTACTTC. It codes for CASSTRTGRYEQYF.

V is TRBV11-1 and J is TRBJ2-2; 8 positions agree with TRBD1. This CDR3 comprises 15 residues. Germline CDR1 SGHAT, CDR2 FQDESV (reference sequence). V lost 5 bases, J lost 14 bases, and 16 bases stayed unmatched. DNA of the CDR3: TGTGCCAGCAGCCTTCGACAGGGGCCCCGCACGGGTCTGTTTTTT. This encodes CASSLRQGPRTGLFF.

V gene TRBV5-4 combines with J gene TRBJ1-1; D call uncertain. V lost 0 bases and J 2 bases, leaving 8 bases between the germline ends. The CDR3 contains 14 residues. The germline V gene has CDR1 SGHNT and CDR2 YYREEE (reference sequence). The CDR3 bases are TGTGCCAGCAGCTTGGATATATACAACACTGAAGCTTTCTTT. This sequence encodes CASSLDIYNTEAFF.

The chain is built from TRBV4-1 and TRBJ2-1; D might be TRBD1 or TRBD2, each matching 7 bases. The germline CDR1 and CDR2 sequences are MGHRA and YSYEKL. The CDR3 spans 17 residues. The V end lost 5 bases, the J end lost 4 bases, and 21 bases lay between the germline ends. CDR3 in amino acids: CASSKGSSGGAYNEQFF. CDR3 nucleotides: TGCGCCAGCAGCAAGGGTTCTTCAGGGGGGGCATACAATGAGCAGTTCTTC.

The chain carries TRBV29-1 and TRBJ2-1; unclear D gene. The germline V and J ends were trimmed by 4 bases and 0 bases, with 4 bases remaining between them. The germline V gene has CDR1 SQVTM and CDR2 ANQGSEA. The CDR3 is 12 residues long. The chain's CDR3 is CSVVGSYNEQFF. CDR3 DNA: TGCAGCGTTGTGGGCTCCTACAATGAGCAGTTCTTC.

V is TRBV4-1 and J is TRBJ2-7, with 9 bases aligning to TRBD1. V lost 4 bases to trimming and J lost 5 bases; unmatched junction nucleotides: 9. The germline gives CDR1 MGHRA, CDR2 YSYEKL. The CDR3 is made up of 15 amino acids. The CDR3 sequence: CASSPWTGVSNEQYF. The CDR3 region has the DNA TGCGCCAGCAGCCCCTGGACAGGGGTTAGCAACGAGCAGTACTTC.

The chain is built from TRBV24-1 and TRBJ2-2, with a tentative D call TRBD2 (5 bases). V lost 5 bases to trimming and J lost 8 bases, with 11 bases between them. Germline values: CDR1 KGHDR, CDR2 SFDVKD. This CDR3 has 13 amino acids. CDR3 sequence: CATSGTSRGELFF. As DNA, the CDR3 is TGTGCCACCAGTGGAACTAGTAGGGGGGAGCTGTTTTTT.

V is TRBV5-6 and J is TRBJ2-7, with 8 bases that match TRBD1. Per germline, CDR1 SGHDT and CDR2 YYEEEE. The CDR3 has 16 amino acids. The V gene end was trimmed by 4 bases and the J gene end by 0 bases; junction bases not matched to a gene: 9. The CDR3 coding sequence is TGTGCCAGCAGCCAAGGACAGGGTTCCCTCTCCTACGAGCAGTACTTC. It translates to CASSQGQGSLSYEQYF. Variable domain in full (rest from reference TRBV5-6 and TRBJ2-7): DAGVTQSPTHLIKTRGQQVTLRCSPKSGHDTVSWYQQALGQGPQFIFQYYEEEERQRGNFPDRFSGHQFPNYSSELNVNALLLGDSALYLCASSQGQGSLSYEQYFGPGTRLTVT.

In DNA, the CDR3 is TGTGCCAGCAGCGTGGACGGACCTAATGAAAAACTGTTTTTT. Encoded protein: CASSVDGPNEKLFF. The chain carries TRBV5-4 and TRBJ1-4, with D unresolved. Germline V gene sequence: CDR1 SGHNT, CDR2 YYREEE (reference sequence). V shed 4 bases and J shed 3 bases, with 10 bases lying between them. CDR3 length: 14 amino acids.

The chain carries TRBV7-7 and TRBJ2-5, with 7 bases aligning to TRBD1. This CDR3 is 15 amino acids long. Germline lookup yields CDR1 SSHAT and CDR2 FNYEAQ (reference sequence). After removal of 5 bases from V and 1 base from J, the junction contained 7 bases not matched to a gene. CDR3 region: CASSAGQASQETQYF. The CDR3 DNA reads TGTGCCAGCAGCGCAGGACAGGCCTCCCAAGAGACCCAGTACTTC.

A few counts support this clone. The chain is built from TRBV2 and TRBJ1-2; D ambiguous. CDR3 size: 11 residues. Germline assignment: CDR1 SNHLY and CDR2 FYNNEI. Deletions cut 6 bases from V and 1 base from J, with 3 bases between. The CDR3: CASSYNYGYTF. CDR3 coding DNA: TGTGCCAGCAGCTATAACTATGGCTACACCTTC.

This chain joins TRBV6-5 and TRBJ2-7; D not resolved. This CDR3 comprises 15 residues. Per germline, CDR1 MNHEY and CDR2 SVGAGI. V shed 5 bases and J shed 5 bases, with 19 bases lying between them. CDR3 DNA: TGTGCCAGCAGTCCCAGCGACTGGCTCGACCACGAGCAGTACTTC. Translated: CASSPSDWLDHEQYF.

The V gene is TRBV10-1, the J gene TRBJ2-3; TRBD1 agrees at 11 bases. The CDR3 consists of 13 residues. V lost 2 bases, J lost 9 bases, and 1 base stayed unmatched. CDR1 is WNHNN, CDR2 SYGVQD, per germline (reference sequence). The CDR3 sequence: CASSEGTGGTQYF. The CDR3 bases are TGCGCCAGCAGTGAGGGGACAGGGGGAACGCAGTATTTT.

CDR3 region: CASSLHFSGSKYEQYF. CDR3 nucleotide sequence: TGTGCCAGCAGCTTACACTTTAGCGGGAGCAAATACGAGCAGTACTTC. The chain is built from TRBV11-2 and TRBJ2-7; 9 bases line up with TRBD2. The length of the CDR3 is 16 residues. V was clipped by 2 bases and J by 4 bases; unmatched bases: 9. Germline CDR1 SGHAT, CDR2 FQNNGV.

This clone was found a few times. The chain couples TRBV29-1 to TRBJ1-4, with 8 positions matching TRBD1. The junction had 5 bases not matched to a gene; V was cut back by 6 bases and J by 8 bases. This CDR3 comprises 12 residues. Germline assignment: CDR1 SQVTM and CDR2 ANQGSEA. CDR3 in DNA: TGCAGCGTAAGACAGGGGCCCGAAAAACTGTTTTTT. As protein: CSVRQGPEKLFF.